The rows below give T cell receptor beta chains drawn from one sample of a study of T cell responses to AZD1222 COVID-19 vaccine. Clones were read by immunoSEQ multiplex PCR, and TCRdb kept only the in-frame ones, dropping some. The repertoire holds roughly 160,000 clones, with 85% to 90% as singletons. Here the sequenced sample was peripheral blood, taken on day 0 of AZD1222 vaccination. These receptors all stem from an adult in good health. Each CDR3 is given with its conserved first and last residue. A D gene is named only where the DNA matches it firmly. Clone size, where shown, is once, few, many, or a class for clones that have expanded.

>.|.|TRBJ1-2|TRBV19
CASRTAQGYGYTF
TGTGCCAGTAGAACGGCACAGGGCTATGGCTACACCTTC
>.|TRBD1|TRBJ1-6|TRBV5-4
CASSLLDRDSPLHF
TGTGCCAGCAGCTTGTTGGACAGGGACTCACCCCTCCACTTT
>.|.|TRBJ2-2|TRBV19
CASTSPVRQTGELFF
TGTGCCAGTACCAGTCCCGTAAGACAGACCGGGGAGCTGTTTTTT
>.|TRBD1|TRBJ1-2|TRBV5-5
CASSPDRLYGYTF
TGTGCCAGCAGCCCGGACAGGCTCTATGGCTACACCTTC
>.|.|TRBJ2-3|TRBV7-2
CASSLGTVFSTDTQYF
TGTGCCAGCAGCTTAGGGACAGTCTTTAGCACAGATACGCAGTATTTT
>once|TRBD2|TRBJ2-7|TRBV28
CASSSPGAGGPWAYEQYF
TGTGCCAGCAGTTCCCCGGGGGCGGGGGGGCCTTGGGCCTACGAGCAGTACTTC
>.|.|TRBJ1-1|TRBV7-2
CASTPRGGRGTEAFF
TGTGCCAGCACCCCCCGAGGGGGGCGGGGCACTGAAGCTTTCTTT
>.|.|TRBJ1-1|TRBV6-5
CASDRKNTEAFF
TGTGCCAGCGACAGGAAGAACACTGAAGCTTTCTTT
>.|.|TRBJ2-2|TRBV12-3/TRBV12-4
CASSLNSGGELFF
TGTGCCAGCAGTTTAAATTCCGGCGGGGAGCTGTTTTTT
>.|.|TRBJ1-1|TRBV6-5
CASSYWEDTEAFF
TGTGCCAGCAGTTATTGGGAAGACACTGAAGCTTTCTTT
>.|TRBD2|TRBJ2-3|TRBV5-1
CASSLESSGTDTQYF
TGCGCCAGCAGCTTGGAGTCTAGCGGGACAGATACGCAGTATTTT
>.|.|TRBJ2-7|TRBV28
CASSLSGRAYEQYF
TGTGCCAGCAGTTTATCGGGCAGGGCCTACGAGCAGTACTTC
>once|TRBD1|TRBJ2-7|TRBV29-1
CSTGAGDEQYF
TGCAGCACAGGGGCAGGGGACGAGCAGTACTTC
>few|.|TRBJ2-2|TRBV7-3
CASSLSRVSNTGELFF
TGTGCCAGCAGCTTATCCCGGGTCTCGAACACCGGGGAGCTGTTTTTT
>.|.|TRBJ2-1|TRBV6-5
CASGVGNEQFF
TGTGCCAGCGGGGTTGGCAATGAGCAGTTCTTC
>.|TRBD1|TRBJ2-2|TRBV9
CASSPTGDNTGELFF
TGTGCCAGCAGCCCCACAGGGGATAACACCGGGGAGCTGTTTTTT
>.|TRBD1|TRBJ1-1|TRBV6-5
CASIIQGFGTEAFF
TGTGCCAGCATCATACAGGGGTTTGGCACTGAAGCTTTCTTT
>.|.|TRBJ1-4|TRBV19
CASSIRSPAGEKLFF
TGTGCCAGTAGTATCAGAAGCCCCGCGGGAGAAAAACTGTTTTTT
>once|.|TRBJ1-1|TRBV7-2
CASSLGLTPLGRRNTEAFF
TGTGCCAGCAGCTTAGGTCTGACCCCCCTCGGCAGGAGGAACACTGAAGCTTTCTTT
>.|.|TRBJ2-7|TRBV6-2/TRBV6-3
CASSYASLWQPYEQYF
TGTGCCAGCAGTTACGCCTCACTATGGCAACCCTACGAGCAGTACTTC
>.|.|TRBJ1-1|TRBV28
CASSMETGRAFF
TGTGCCAGCAGTATGGAGACAGGTCGAGCTTTCTTT
>.|.|TRBJ2-7|TRBV6-1
CASSGHPGLTFYEQYF
TGTGCCAGCAGTGGACACCCGGGACTCACCTTCTACGAGCAGTACTTC
>.|.|TRBJ1-5|TRBV6-2/TRBV6-3
CASSRDAESGQPQHF
TGTGCCAGCAGTCGGGACGCCGAATCTGGTCAGCCCCAGCATTTT
>.|.|TRBJ1-3|TRBV5-1
CASSPGLHGNTIYF
TGCGCCAGCAGCCCTGGATTACACGGAAACACCATATATTTT
>.|TRBD1|TRBJ2-1|TRBV24-1
CATSDLRTGGNEQFF
TGTGCCACCAGTGATTTGCGGACAGGGGGGAATGAGCAGTTCTTC